The 8 T cell receptor beta chains reported below all come from one sample, sequenced in a study of regulatory and conventional T cells in RAG deficiency. Using immunoSEQ multiplex PCR, the repertoire was profiled, and TCRdb retains in-frame clones only, with some absent. The sample holds 12,000 or so clones; around 94% are singletons and the top ten take roughly 1.4%. Blood CD4+ CD25-high CD127-low regulatory T cells supplied the genomic DNA template. Another study also made use of these data, one on regulatory T cells. That work adds: The PCR used 52 TRBV and 13 TRBJ primers.

Sequenced sample: CD127- CD25+ CD4+ Tregs sorted from blood. Every receptor here comes from a human donor in good health.

This clone was counted only a few times. V usage is TRBV2 and J usage is TRBJ1-5; D is perhaps TRBD1 (6 bases). Trimming left V 9 bases short and J 4 bases short, with 13 bases between. The CDR3 length is 13 residues. CDR1 is SNHLY and CDR2 is FYNNEI in the germline V gene. The CDR3 loop is CASHRERNQPQHF. CDR3 nucleotides: TGTGCCAGTCACAGGGAAAGAAATCAGCCCCAGCATTTT.

The chain links TRBV11-1 to TRBJ2-3, with TRBD2 matching 11 bases. Germline V gene sequence: CDR1 SGHAT, CDR2 FQDESV (reference sequence). The length of the CDR3 is 15 residues. V trimming: 2 bases; J trimming: 5 bases; junction bases outside the gene matches: 3. CDR3 region: CASSLRLAGGDTQYF. DNA for the CDR3: TGTGCCAGCAGCTTACGGCTAGCGGGGGGAGATACGCAGTATTTT.

The chain combines TRBV7-2 with TRBJ1-5; maybe TRBD1 (5 bases). CDR1 and CDR2 from the germline V gene are SGHTA and FQGNSA. This CDR3 has 17 amino acids. Trimming left V 7 bases short and J 3 bases short, with 22 bases between. The CDR3 protein is CASIHLEVREPNQPQHF. The CDR3 bases are TGTGCCAGCATACACCTTGAGGTCAGGGAACCCAATCAGCCCCAGCATTTT.

Comment on this clone: A junction boundary mismatches the germline segment, possibly from a read error. This specimen includes other DNA sequences encoding the same CDR3. The chain joins TRBV4-1 to TRBJ1-6, with TRBD1 identical over 7 bases. CDR3 length: 17 amino acids. CDR1 is MGHRA and CDR2 is YSYEKL in the germline V gene. The CDR3 nucleotides are TGCGCCAGCAGCCAAGGAGGACAGGTACTCTATAATTCCCCCCTCCACTTT. Its translation: CASSQGGQVLYNSPLHF.

The chain employs TRBV9 and TRBJ1-3; D is possibly TRBD1 (6 bases). This CDR3 has 16 residues. With 3 bases removed from V and 7 bases from J, the gap between germline ends came to 20 bases. CDR1 and CDR2 (germline): SGDLS, YYNGEE. CDR3 sequence: CASSEGDTLRGNTIYF. DNA of the CDR3: TGTGCCAGCAGCGAGGGGGACACCCTAAGGGGGAACACCATATATTTT. The whole variable domain, remainder taken from reference TRBV9 and TRBJ1-3, is DSGVTQTPKHLITATGQRVTLRCSPRSGDLSVYWYQQSLDQGLQFLIQYYNGEERAKGNILERFSAQQFPDLHSELNLSSLELGDSALYFCASSEGDTLRGNTIYFGEGSWLTVV.

The genes are TRBV6-5 and TRBJ1-2; tentative D call: TRBD1 (5 bases). Per the germline V gene, CDR1 is MNHEY and CDR2 is SVGAGI. This CDR3 contains 12 residues. V lost 0 bases to trimming and J lost 8 bases, with 7 bases between them. The CDR3 spells CASSYSRGGYTF. The CDR3 DNA sequence: TGTGCCAGCAGTTACTCAAGGGGCGGCTACACCTTC.

This clone appeared a single time. The rearrangement uses TRBV6-1 and TRBJ2-3; 7 bases fit TRBD1. Germline V gives CDR1 MNHNS, CDR2 SASEGT. CDR3 size: 15 residues. V lost 6 bases and J lost 0; bases outside the gene matches: 6. The CDR3 nucleotides are TGTGCCAGCAGCCAACGGGACAGAAGCACAGATACGCAGTATTTT. Translated, it gives CASSQRDRSTDTQYF.

The gene calls are TRBV5-6 and TRBJ1-1; 11 positions match TRBD1. Trimming took 4 bases from V and 3 from J; bases not matched to a gene: 8. The length of the CDR3 is 16 residues. Germline loops: CDR1 SGHDT, CDR2 YYEEEE. The CDR3 spells CASSLDRGLYDTEAFF. CDR3 in DNA: TGTGCCAGCAGCCTGGACAGGGGGCTGTATGACACTGAAGCTTTCTTT.